Listed below are T cell receptor beta chains from one sample, sequenced in a study of cytomegalovirus exposure and HLA in healthy donors. Profiling relied on immunoSEQ multiplex PCR, and the TCRdb table lists in-frame clones only, not all of them. This table has 150,000 to 200,000 clones, about 80% appearing once. The sample taken for sequencing was PBMCs. These receptors came from a man younger than 30 in good health and CMV-seropositive. Both conserved end residues are part of each CDR3. Clone size is shown for a subset of rows, as once, few, many or a class of expanded clone.

>.|TRBJ2-7|TRBV12-5
CASGPGQDYSYEQYF
>.|TRBJ2-7|TRBV28
CASSLGGFRSTGREQYF
>.|TRBJ2-2|TRBV5-1
CASSWDNPRRGTGELFF
>.|TRBJ1-1|TRBV7-9
CASSLFDRGNTEAFF
>.|TRBJ2-5|TRBV5-1
CASSQENQETQYF
>.|TRBJ2-5|TRBV6-1
CASSNRVGETQYF
>.|TRBJ2-7|TRBV7-8
CASSFPGQFYEQYF
>.|TRBJ1-2|TRBV18
CASSISLGANNYGYTF
>.|TRBJ1-4|TRBV30
CAWNFRGLNEKLFF
>.|TRBJ2-3|TRBV7-9
CASSLSASTDTQYF
>.|TRBJ1-5|TRBV19
CASSSGQGGIGNQPQHF
>.|TRBJ1-1|TRBV29-1
CSAGGQGPSQAFF
>.|TRBJ2-7|TRBV28
CASSFPGRDYEQYF
>.|TRBJ2-4|TRBV2
CASRLPGQGLAKNIQYF
>.|TRBJ1-1|TRBV7-9
CASSAGWGTEAFF
>.|TRBJ1-5|TRBV6-5
CASSTRQDSNQPQHF
>.|TRBJ2-3|TRBV6-1
CASSDRVTDTQYF
>.|TRBJ1-1|TRBV10-1
CASSDSLNTEAFF
>.|TRBJ2-2|TRBV6-5
CASSLGTGGNTGELFF
>.|TRBJ2-7|TRBV13
CASSLGVPSGGKNEQYF
>.|TRBJ1-5|TRBV7-9
CASSLGQGPNQPQHF
>.|TRBJ2-7|TRBV7-2
CASSLTGSSYEQYF
>once|TRBJ1-1|TRBV14
CASSQGIRGGTEAFF
>few|TRBJ2-7|TRBV4-1
CASSATTGSSYEQYF
>.|TRBJ1-1|TRBV5-1
CASSFRTGGTEAFF
>.|TRBJ2-7|TRBV5-6
CASSPTGVRSGEQYF
>.|TRBJ2-7|TRBV9
CASSVPLAGPYEQYF
>.|TRBJ1-2|TRBV28
CASSQPESRGSVYGYTF
>.|TRBJ2-7|TRBV27
CASSLSGLARSYEQYF
>.|TRBJ2-1|TRBV19
CASSIDVWGVYNEQFF
>.|TRBJ1-1|TRBV5-1
CASSEATGGVFEAFF
>.|TRBJ1-4|TRBV5-6
CASSLPGREGQGEKLFF
>.|TRBJ1-5|TRBV4-1
CASSQDRGNGNQPQHF
>.|TRBJ2-4|TRBV10-3
CAISESADIQYF
>.|TRBJ2-3|TRBV10-3
CAISEGGQDTQYF
>.|TRBJ2-7|TRBV15
CATRASGTYEQYF
>.|TRBJ2-3|TRBV10-3
CAIRPGQGPLGAQYF
>.|TRBJ1-3|TRBV7-9
CASSLAGQGSSSGNTIYF
>once|TRBJ2-5|TRBV5-1
CASRSGLETQYF
>.|TRBJ1-4|TRBV5-1
CASSLDRATNEKLFF
>.|TRBJ2-3|TRBV7-9
CASSLEVGQGRDTQYF
>.|TRBJ2-3|TRBV29-1
CSVVGGGIATDTQYF
>.|TRBJ2-4|TRBV6-6
CASSLTSGQGKNIQYF
>.|TRBJ1-6|TRBV5-6
CASSGVGDSLSPLHF
>.|TRBJ2-1|TRBV5-1
CASSLSDIYNEQFF
>.|TRBJ1-5|TRBV4-2
CASSQGLGTGGDQPQHF
>.|TRBJ2-3|TRBV9
CASSPRAGGLLDTQYF
>.|.|TRBV2
CASSGGYEQYF
>few|TRBJ1-2|TRBV6-5
CASSYSGRGLYGYTF
>.|TRBJ2-7|TRBV21-1
CASTDRGEDEQYF
>.|TRBJ2-2|TRBV9
CASSPTLVRTGELFF
>few|TRBJ2-7|TRBV6-1
CASSESASANYEQYF
>.|TRBJ1-5|TRBV19
CASSTQGAKGLRNQPQHF
>.|TRBJ1-3|TRBV2
CASGRQSPGNTIYF